Listed below are T cell receptor beta chains from one sample, sequenced in a study of shared T cell receptors in the human thymus. Generated by immunoSEQ multiplex PCR, the TCRdb table keeps only in-frame clones and is missing some. Among hundreds of thousands of clones listed, 70% to 80% were seen once. In addition, the sample was reused for a study of human thymus T cells.

Sequences were obtained from thymocytes. All receptors come from a boy in the first two years of life with a congenital heart defect. Both conserved end residues are part of each CDR3. D genes are given only for firm matches. Clone size is shown for a subset of rows, as once, few, many or a class of expanded clone.

D gene | J gene | V gene | clone size | CDR3 DNA | CDR3 protein
. | TRBJ2-7 | TRBV4-3 | . | TGCGCCAGCAGCCAAGATGAGGGACAACTCTACGAGCAGTACTTC | CASSQDEGQLYEQYF
. | TRBJ1-2 | TRBV14 | . | TGTGCCAGCAGCCAAGATATCCGGGTCTATGGCTACACCTTC | CASSQDIRVYGYTF
TRBD1 | TRBJ1-2 | TRBV4-2 | . | TGTGCCAGCAGCCAAGAGCAGGGGGATCGAGGTGGCTACACCTTC | CASSQEQGDRGGYTF
. | TRBJ1-2 | TRBV1 | . | TGCACCAGCAGCCAACCGGGACAGATTATGGGTGGCTACACCTTC | CTSSQPGQIMGGYTF
TRBD1 | TRBJ2-7 | TRBV11-3 | . | TGTGCCAGCAGCACCGGACAGGGTGCATACGAGCAGTACTTC | CASSTGQGAYEQYF
TRBD2 | TRBJ2-7 | TRBV7-2 | few | TGTGCCAGCAGCCCACCTAGCGGGAGAGGCTACGAGCAGTACTTC | CASSPPSGRGYEQYF
. | TRBJ1-2 | TRBV9 | few | TGTGCCACCTCGGGGGGGAAATATGGCTACACCTTC | CATSGGKYGYTF
. | TRBJ2-7 | TRBV19 | . | TGTGCCAGTAGTATGGGGAGAAGCTCCTACGAGCAGTACTTC | CASSMGRSSYEQYF
TRBD2 | TRBJ2-5 | TRBV27 | . | TGTGCCAGCAGTTTGGCTAGCGGGAGAGATCAGTACTTC | CASSLASGRDQYF
. | TRBJ2-1 | TRBV29-1 | . | TGCAGCGTTGCCTCCCGGGAGAACTCCTACAATGAGCAGTTCTTC | CSVASRENSYNEQFF
. | TRBJ1-3 | TRBV5-6 | few | TGTGCCAGCAGCTTGATCGGGGTCTCTGGAAACACCATATATTTT | CASSLIGVSGNTIYF
. | TRBJ1-4 | TRBV2 | . | TGTGCCAGCACCCTCCTGGGAGGGGCCCGTAATGAAAAACTGTTTTTT | CASTLLGGARNEKLFF
. | TRBJ2-1 | TRBV2 | once | TGTGCCAGCAAAGTGGGGAGCTCCTACAATGAGCAGTTCTTC | CASKVGSSYNEQFF
TRBD1 | TRBJ1-4 | TRBV11-3 | . | TGTGCCAGCAGCGGCAGACTCTCCGGGACAGGGGGCATGTCGACCGAAAAACTGTTTTTT | CASSGRLSGTGGMSTEKLFF
. | TRBJ2-3 | TRBV15 | . | TGTGCCACCAACCCCCGGGGGACCGAGGCAGATACGCAGTATTTT | CATNPRGTEADTQYF
TRBD2 | TRBJ2-1 | TRBV5-1 | . | TGCGCCAGCAGCCCGGAGCCCGCGGGGGTAGGGAGCGGGGGCGATGTCTCCTACAATGAGCAGTTCTTC | CASSPEPAGVGSGGDVSYNEQFF
TRBD2 | TRBJ2-3 | TRBV14 | . | TGTGCCAGCAGCCAAGATGCAGCTAGCGGGTGGGTAGATACGCAGTATTTT | CASSQDAASGWVDTQYF
TRBD2 | TRBJ2-7 | TRBV5-1 | . | TGCGCCAGCAGCTGGGGACTAGCGGGATTGACCTACGAGCAGTACTTC | CASSWGLAGLTYEQYF
TRBD2 | TRBJ2-1 | TRBV5-1 | . | TGCGCCAGCAGCTTGGGTGGGACTAGCCTTTCTGAGCAGTTCTTC | CASSLGGTSLSEQFF
TRBD1 | TRBJ1-2 | TRBV14 | . | TGTGCCAGCAGCCAAGTGATGGGACAGGGGTCGGCTGGCTACACCTTC | CASSQVMGQGSAGYTF
TRBD1 | TRBJ2-3 | TRBV4-1 | . | TGCGCCAGCAGCCCCGGACAGGGGCCCACAGATACGCAGTATTTT | CASSPGQGPTDTQYF
. | TRBJ2-5 | TRBV2 | . | TGTGCCAGCAGTGTGGCCAACCAAGAGACCCAGTACTTC | CASSVANQETQYF
TRBD2 | TRBJ2-7 | TRBV4-2 | . | TGTGCCAGCAGCCAAGATTCGTTGCGGCGGGACTACTCCTACGAGCAGTACTTC | CASSQDSLRRDYSYEQYF
. | TRBJ2-4 | TRBV27 | . | TGTGCCAGCAGGAGCGGGCTGGGAAACATTCAGTACTTC | CASRSGLGNIQYF
TRBD2 | TRBJ2-5 | TRBV4-3 | . | TGCGCCAGCAGCCAATCACGACTAGCTCCTAAAGAGACCCAGTACTTC | CASSQSRLAPKETQYF